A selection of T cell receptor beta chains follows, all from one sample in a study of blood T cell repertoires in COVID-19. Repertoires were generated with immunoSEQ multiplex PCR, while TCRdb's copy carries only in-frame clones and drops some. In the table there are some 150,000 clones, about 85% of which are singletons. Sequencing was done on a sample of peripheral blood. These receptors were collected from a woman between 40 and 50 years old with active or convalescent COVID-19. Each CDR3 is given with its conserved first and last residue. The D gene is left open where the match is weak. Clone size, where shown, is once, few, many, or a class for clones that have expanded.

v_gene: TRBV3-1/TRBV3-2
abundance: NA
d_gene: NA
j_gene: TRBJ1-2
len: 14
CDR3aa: CASSQRGGDYGYTF
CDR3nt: TGTGCCAGCAGCCAAAGAGGGGGGGACTATGGCTACACCTTC

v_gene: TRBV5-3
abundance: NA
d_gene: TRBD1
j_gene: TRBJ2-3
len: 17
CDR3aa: CARSFPPDRVGTDTQYF
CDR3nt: TGTGCCAGAAGCTTCCCCCCGGACAGGGTAGGGACAGATACGCAGTATTTT

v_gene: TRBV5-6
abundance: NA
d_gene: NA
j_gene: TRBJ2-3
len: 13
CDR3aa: CASSLEVGVPIHF
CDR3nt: TGTGCCAGCAGCTTGGAGGTGGGAGTACCCATTCATTTT

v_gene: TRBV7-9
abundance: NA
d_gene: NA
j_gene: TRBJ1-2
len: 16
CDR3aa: CASSLGGRGAGRGYTF
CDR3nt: TGTGCCAGCAGCTTAGGCGGGCGGGGGGCAGGGCGCGGCTACACCTTC

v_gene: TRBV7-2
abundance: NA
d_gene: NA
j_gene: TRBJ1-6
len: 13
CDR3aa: CASSLDGNSPLHF
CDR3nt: TGTGCCAGCAGCTTAGACGGTAATTCACCCCTCCACTTT

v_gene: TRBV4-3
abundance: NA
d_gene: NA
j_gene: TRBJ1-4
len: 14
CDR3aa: CASSQVGTNEKLFF
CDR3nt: TGCGCCAGCAGCCAAGTTGGCACTAATGAAAAACTGTTTTTT

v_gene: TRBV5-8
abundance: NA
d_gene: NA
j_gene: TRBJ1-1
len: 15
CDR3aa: CASTVTLTVNTEAFF
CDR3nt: TGTGCCAGCACCGTTACCCTTACAGTGAACACTGAAGCTTTCTTT

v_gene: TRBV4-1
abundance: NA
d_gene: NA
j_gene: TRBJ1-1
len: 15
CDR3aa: CASSQQGWVDTEAFF
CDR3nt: TGCGCCAGCAGCCAACAGGGATGGGTGGACACTGAAGCTTTCTTT

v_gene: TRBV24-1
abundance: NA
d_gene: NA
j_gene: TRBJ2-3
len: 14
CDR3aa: CATSDLAGAHTQYF
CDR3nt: TGTGCCACCAGTGATTTGGCGGGGGCACATACGCAGTATTTT

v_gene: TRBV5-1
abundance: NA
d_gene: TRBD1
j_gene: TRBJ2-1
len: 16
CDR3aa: CASSLRDRDSYNEQFF
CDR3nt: TGCGCCAGCAGCCTCCGGGACAGGGATTCCTACAATGAGCAGTTCTTC

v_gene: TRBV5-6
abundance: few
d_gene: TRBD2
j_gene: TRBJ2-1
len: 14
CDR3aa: CASSAGTSGHRQFF
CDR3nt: TGTGCCAGCAGCGCCGGGACTAGCGGACACAGGCAGTTCTTC

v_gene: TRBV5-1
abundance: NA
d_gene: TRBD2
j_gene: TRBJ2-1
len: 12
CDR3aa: CASSWGRDEQFF
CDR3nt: TGCGCCAGCAGCTGGGGGAGGGATGAGCAGTTCTTC

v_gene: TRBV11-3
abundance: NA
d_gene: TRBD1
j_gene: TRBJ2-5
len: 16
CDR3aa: CASSLNRQGAQETQYF
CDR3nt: TGTGCCAGCAGCTTAAATCGCCAGGGGGCGCAAGAGACCCAGTACTTC

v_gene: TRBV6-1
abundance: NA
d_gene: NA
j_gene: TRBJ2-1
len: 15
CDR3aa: CASREDSLTYNEQFF
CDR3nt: TGTGCCAGCAGGGAAGACTCTCTCACCTACAATGAGCAGTTCTTC

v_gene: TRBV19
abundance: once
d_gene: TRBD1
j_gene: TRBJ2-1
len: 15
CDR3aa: CASSHPGQGYNEQFF
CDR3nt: TGTGCCAGTAGTCATCCGGGACAGGGGTACAATGAGCAGTTCTTC

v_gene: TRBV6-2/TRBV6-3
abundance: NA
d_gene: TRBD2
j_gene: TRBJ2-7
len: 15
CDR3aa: CASSWLAGVRYEQYF
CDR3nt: TGTGCCAGCAGTTGGCTAGCGGGGGTCAGATACGAGCAGTACTTC

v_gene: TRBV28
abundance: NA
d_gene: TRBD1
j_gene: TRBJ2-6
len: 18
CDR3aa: CASSYRQGTGSGANVLTF
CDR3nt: TGTGCCAGCAGTTATCGACAGGGTACGGGCTCTGGGGCCAACGTCCTGACTTTC

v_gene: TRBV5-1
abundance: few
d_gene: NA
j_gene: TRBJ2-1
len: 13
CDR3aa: CASSSGTYNEQFF
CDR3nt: TGCGCCAGCAGCTCAGGCACTTACAATGAGCAGTTCTTC

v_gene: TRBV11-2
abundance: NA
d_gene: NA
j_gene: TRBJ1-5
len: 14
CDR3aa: CASSQAGSGQPQHF
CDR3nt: TGTGCCAGCAGCCAAGCAGGGTCAGGTCAGCCCCAGCATTTT

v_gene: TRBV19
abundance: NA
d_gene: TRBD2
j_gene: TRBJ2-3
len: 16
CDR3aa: CASSPRGNSGTDTQYF
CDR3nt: TGTGCCAGTAGCCCTCGGGGCAATAGCGGGACAGATACGCAGTATTTT

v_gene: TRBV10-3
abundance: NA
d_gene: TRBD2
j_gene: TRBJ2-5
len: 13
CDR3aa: CAIYSGGAETQYF
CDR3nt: TGTGCCATCTATAGCGGGGGGGCGGAGACCCAGTACTTC

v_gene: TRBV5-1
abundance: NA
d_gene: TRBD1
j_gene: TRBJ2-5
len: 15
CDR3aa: CASSFADRGQETQYF
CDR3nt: TGCGCCAGCAGCTTCGCGGACAGGGGGCAAGAGACCCAGTACTTC

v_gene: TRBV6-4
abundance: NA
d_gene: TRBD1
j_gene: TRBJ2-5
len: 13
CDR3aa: CASSGDRGETQYF
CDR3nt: TGTGCCAGCAGTGGGGACAGGGGGGAGACCCAGTACTTC

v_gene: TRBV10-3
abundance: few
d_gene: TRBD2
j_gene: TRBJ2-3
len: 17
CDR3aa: CAIKGGRAGVGTDTQYF
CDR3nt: TGTGCCATCAAAGGAGGTCGAGCGGGAGTCGGCACAGATACGCAGTATTTT

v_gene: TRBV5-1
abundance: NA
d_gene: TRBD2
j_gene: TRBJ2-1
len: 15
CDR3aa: CASRGSLAAHNEQFF
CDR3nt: TGCGCCAGCAGGGGTAGTCTAGCGGCCCACAATGAGCAGTTCTTC

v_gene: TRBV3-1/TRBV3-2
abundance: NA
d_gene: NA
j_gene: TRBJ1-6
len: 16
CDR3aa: CASSQDEAGQGSPLHF
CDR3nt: TGTGCCAGCAGCCAAGATGAGGCAGGGCAGGGATCACCCCTCCACTTT

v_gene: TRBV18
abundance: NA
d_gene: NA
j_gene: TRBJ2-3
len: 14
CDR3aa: CASSPSGLTDTQYF
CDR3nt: TGTGCCAGCTCACCATCGGGACTTACGGATACGCAGTATTTT

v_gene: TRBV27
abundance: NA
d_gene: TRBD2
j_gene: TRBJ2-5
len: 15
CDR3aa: CASSLTSGGGETQYF
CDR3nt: TGTGCCAGCAGTTTAACTAGCGGGGGGGGAGAGACCCAGTACTTC

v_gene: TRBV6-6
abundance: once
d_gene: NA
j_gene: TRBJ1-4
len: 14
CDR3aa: CASRKTAYNEKLFF
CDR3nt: TGTGCCAGCAGAAAGACAGCCTATAATGAAAAACTGTTTTTT

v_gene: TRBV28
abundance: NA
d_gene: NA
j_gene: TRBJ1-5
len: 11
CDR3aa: CASSHNQPQHF
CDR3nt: TGTGCCAGCAGTCACAATCAGCCCCAGCATTTT

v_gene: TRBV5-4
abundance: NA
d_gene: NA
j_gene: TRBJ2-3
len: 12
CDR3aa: CASRRNTDTQYF
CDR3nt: TGTGCCAGCAGGCGTAACACAGATACGCAGTATTTT

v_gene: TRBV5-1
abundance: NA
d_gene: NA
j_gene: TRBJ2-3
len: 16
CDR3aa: CASSLSPGSLTDTQYF
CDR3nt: TGCGCCAGCAGCTTAAGTCCGGGATCACTCACAGATACGCAGTATTTT

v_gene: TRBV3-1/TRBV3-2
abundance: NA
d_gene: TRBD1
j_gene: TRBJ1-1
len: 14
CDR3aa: CASSRTGRSTEAFF
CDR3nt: TGTGCCAGCAGCAGGACAGGGAGGAGCACTGAAGCTTTCTTT

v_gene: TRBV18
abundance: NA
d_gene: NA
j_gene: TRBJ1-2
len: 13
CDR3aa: CASSLDINYGYTF
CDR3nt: TGTGCCAGCTCCCTGGACATTAACTATGGCTACACCTTC

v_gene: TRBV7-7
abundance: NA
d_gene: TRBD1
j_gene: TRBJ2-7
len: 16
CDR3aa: CASSLEGDRPHYEQYF
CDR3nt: TGTGCTAGCAGCTTAGAGGGGGACAGGCCGCACTACGAGCAGTACTTC

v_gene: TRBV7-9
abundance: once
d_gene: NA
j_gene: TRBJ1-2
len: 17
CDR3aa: CASSHPTVSGGIYGYTF
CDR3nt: TGTGCCAGCAGCCACCCTACAGTGTCAGGAGGTATCTATGGCTACACCTTC

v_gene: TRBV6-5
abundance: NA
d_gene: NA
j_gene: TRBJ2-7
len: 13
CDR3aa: CASSYGLGDGQYF
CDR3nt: TGTGCCAGCAGTTATGGTCTGGGCGATGGGCAGTACTTC

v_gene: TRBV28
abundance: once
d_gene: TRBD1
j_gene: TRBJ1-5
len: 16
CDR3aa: CASSSPTTGAGQPQHF
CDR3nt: TGTGCCAGCAGTTCCCCGACGACAGGGGCGGGTCAGCCCCAGCATTTT

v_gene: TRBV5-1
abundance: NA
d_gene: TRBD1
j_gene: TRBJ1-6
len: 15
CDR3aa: CASSWRGTGNSPLHF
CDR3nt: TGCGCCAGCAGCTGGCGCGGGACAGGGAATTCACCCCTCCACTTT

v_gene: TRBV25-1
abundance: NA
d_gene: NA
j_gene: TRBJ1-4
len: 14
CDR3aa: CASSDRRVDEKLFF
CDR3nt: TGTGCCAGCAGTGACCGCAGGGTCGACGAAAAACTGTTTTTT

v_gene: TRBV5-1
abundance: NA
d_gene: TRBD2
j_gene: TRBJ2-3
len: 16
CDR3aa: CASSIPPGLATDTQYF
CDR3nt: TGCGCCAGCAGCATACCCCCGGGACTAGCTACAGATACGCAGTATTTT

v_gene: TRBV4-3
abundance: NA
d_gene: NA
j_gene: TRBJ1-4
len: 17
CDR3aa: CASSPDSRFATNEKLFF
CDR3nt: TGCGCCAGCAGCCCCGACTCCCGATTTGCAACTAATGAAAAACTGTTTTTT

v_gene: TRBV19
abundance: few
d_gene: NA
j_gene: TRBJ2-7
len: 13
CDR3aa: CASSPEFPYEQYF
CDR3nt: TGTGCCAGTAGCCCGGAGTTCCCCTACGAGCAGTACTTC

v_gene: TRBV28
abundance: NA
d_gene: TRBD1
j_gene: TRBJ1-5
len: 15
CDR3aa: CASSFVQGLNQPQHF
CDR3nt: TGTGCCAGCAGTTTCGTACAGGGGCTCAATCAGCCCCAGCATTTT

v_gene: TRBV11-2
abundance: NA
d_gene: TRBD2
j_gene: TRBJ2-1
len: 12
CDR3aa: CASSQSGTQQFF
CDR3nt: TGTGCCAGCAGTCAGAGCGGGACCCAGCAGTTCTTC

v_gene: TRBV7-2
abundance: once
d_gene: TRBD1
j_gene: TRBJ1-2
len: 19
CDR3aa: CASSLYTPSPGQGAVGYTF
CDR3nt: TGTGCCAGCAGCTTATACACCCCCTCACCGGGACAGGGGGCGGTTGGCTACACCTTC

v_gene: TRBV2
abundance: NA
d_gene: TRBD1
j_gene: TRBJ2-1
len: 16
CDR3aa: CAIRGRGYKSYNEQFF
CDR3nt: TGTGCCATCAGGGGGCGCGGTTACAAAAGTTACAATGAGCAGTTCTTC

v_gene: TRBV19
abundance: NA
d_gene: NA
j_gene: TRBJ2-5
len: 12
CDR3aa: CASSVEEETQYF
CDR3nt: TGTGCCAGTAGTGTGGAGGAAGAGACCCAGTACTTC

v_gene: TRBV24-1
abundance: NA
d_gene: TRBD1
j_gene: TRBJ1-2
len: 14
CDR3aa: CATSEGQGRGGYTF
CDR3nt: TGTGCCACCAGTGAGGGACAGGGGAGAGGTGGCTACACCTTC

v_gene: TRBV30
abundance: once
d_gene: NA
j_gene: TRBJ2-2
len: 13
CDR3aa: CAWSVHSTGELFF
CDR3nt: TGTGCCTGGAGTGTACACAGCACCGGGGAGCTGTTTTTT

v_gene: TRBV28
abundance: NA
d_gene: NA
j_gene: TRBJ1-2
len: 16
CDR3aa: CASSLVADPPNYGYTF
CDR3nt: TGTGCCAGCAGTTTAGTGGCGGATCCGCCTAACTATGGCTACACCTTC

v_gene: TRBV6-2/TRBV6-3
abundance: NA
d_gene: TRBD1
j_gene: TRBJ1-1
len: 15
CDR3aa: CASSYGDRGNTEAFF
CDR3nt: TGTGCCAGCAGTTACGGGGACAGGGGGAACACTGAAGCTTTCTTT

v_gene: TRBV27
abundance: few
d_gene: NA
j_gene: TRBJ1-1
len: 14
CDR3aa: CASSFSGRITEAFF
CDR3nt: TGTGCCAGCAGTTTTTCGGGGAGGATCACTGAAGCTTTCTTT

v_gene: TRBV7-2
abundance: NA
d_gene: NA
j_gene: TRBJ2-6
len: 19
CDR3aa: CASSQTFTGGWAGANVLTF
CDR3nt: TGTGCCAGCAGCCAAACTTTCACAGGTGGTTGGGCTGGGGCCAACGTCCTGACTTTC

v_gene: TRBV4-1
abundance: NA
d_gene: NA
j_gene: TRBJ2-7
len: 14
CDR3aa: CASSQDTDSYEQYF
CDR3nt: TGCGCCAGCAGCCAAGATACAGACTCCTACGAGCAGTACTTC

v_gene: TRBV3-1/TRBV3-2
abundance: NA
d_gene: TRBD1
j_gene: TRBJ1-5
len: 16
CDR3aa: CASSQWDSGSNQPQHF
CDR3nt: TGTGCCAGCAGCCAATGGGACAGCGGGAGCAATCAGCCCCAGCATTTT

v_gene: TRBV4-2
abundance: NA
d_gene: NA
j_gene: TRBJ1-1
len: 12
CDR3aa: CASSQERSEAFF
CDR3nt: TGTGCCAGCAGCCAAGAAAGGAGTGAAGCTTTCTTT

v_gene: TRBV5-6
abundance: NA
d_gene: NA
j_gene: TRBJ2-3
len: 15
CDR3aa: CASSLGEHITDTQYF
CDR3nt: TGTGCCAGCAGCTTGGGTGAACATATCACAGATACGCAGTATTTT

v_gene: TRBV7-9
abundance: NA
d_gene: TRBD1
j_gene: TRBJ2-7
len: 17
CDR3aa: CASSPWTGARSSYEQYF
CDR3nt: TGTGCCAGCAGCCCATGGACAGGGGCGAGGAGCTCCTACGAGCAGTACTTC

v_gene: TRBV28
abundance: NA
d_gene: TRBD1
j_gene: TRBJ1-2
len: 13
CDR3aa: CACPGQGLYGYTF
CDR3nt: TGTGCCTGCCCCGGACAGGGTTTATATGGCTACACCTTC